One and the same sample provided the 29 T cell receptor beta chains below, sequenced in a study of shared T cell receptors in the human thymus. Sequencing was performed with immunoSEQ multiplex PCR; in TCRdb, only in-frame clones are kept and a portion is missing. The profile shows hundreds of thousands of clones, roughly 88% of them singletons. The data also belong to a second study, concerning human thymus T cells.

The sequenced sample was thymocytes. Source of these receptors: a boy less than two years old with a congenital heart defect.

This clone has just a few counts. This CDR3 is CASSPGSSGSVKYTGELFF. The CDR3 nucleotides read TGTGCCAGCAGCCCAGGGTCTAGCGGGAGTGTCAAGTACACCGGGGAGCTGTTTTTT. The rearrangement uses TRBV28 and TRBJ2-2; TRBD2 matches at 10 bases. Germline trimming cut 6 bases from V and 3 bases from J; bases unmatched to any gene: 16. This CDR3 has 19 amino acids. Germline lookup yields CDR1 MDHEN and CDR2 SYDVKM.

The chain joins TRBV11-2 to TRBJ1-1; 8 bases fit TRBD1. The CDR3 has 14 amino acids. Germline assignment: CDR1 SGHAT and CDR2 FQNNGV. J lost 3 bases, V lost 9 bases, and 9 bases had no gene match. In DNA, the CDR3 is TGTGCCAGTCTTCGACAGGGGAGGGACACTGAAGCTTTCTTT. Protein product: CASLRQGRDTEAFF.

The J gene is TRBJ1-2, the V gene TRBV28, with 9 bases matching TRBD1. The V gene end was trimmed by 0 bases and the J gene end by 2 bases; junction bases not matched to a gene: 4. Per the germline V gene, CDR1 is MDHEN and CDR2 is SYDVKM. The CDR3 runs 16 residues. In nucleotides, the CDR3 is TGTGCCAGCAGTTTATGCCGAGGGACAGGGAACTATGGCTACACCTTC. Residues: CASSLCRGTGNYGYTF.

V and J are TRBV15 and TRBJ2-7; 7 bases align to TRBD1. This CDR3 is 15 amino acids long. Trimming cost V 0 bases and J 3 bases; bases outside gene matches: 5. Germline CDR1 reads LNHNV; CDR2 reads YYDKDF (reference sequence). The CDR3 sequence: CATSRETGFYYEQYF. DNA of the CDR3: TGTGCCACCAGCAGAGAGACAGGGTTTTACTACGAGCAGTACTTC.

The rearrangement uses TRBV5-8 and TRBJ2-3, with TRBD2 matching 11 bases. The J segment lost 4 bases and the V segment lost 4 bases, leaving 11 bases of the junction unmatched. This CDR3 is built from 17 residues. Germline-derived CDR1 and CDR2 are SGHTS and YDEGEE. The CDR3 region has the DNA TGTGCCAGCAGCCGTCCTCTAGCGGGAGGCCGGCCAGATACGCAGTATTTT. Its translation is CASSRPLAGGRPDTQYF. Based on the CDR3 plus reference TRBV5-8 and TRBJ2-3, the full variable domain is EAGVTQSPTHLIKTRGQQATLRCSPISGHTSVYWYQQALGLGLQFLLWYDEGEERNRGNFPPRFSGRQFPNYSSELNVNALELEDSALYLCASSRPLAGGRPDTQYFGPGTRLTVL.

This clone was recorded once. The J gene is TRBJ1-2, the V gene TRBV11-3; a weak D match, TRBD1 (5 bases). Trimming removed 1 base at V and 3 bases at J, with 15 bases between. CDR3 length: 16 residues. Germline V gene data show CDR1 as SGHNT and CDR2 as YENEEA. CDR3 protein: CASSLGSAGGDYGYTF. CDR3 DNA: TGTGCCAGCAGCTTAGGCTCCGCCGGGGGTGACTATGGCTACACCTTC.

V usage is TRBV6-1 and J usage is TRBJ2-1; D is uncertain. The CDR3 spans 15 residues. Trimming shortened V by 3 bases and J by 2 bases, and 11 bases separated the two germline ends. In germline, CDR1 is MNHNS, CDR2 SASEGT. The CDR3 loop is CASSDGWLAYNEQFF. In DNA form, the CDR3 reads TGTGCCAGCAGTGATGGTTGGCTAGCCTACAATGAGCAGTTCTTC.

For this clone: This same CDR3 is encoded by further DNA sequences in the sample. The genes are TRBV6-5 and TRBJ2-2; 7 bases map to TRBD1. The V gene end was trimmed by 5 bases and the J gene end by 8 bases; junction bases not matched to a gene: 5. CDR1 is MNHEY, CDR2 SVGAGI, per germline. This CDR3 comprises 13 residues. The CDR3 protein is CASSHRGSGELFF. In nucleotides, the CDR3 is TGTGCCAGCAGTCACAGGGGCTCAGGGGAGCTGTTTTTT.

A few counts support this clone. The chain employs TRBV4-3 and TRBJ2-7, with D perhaps TRBD1 (6 bases). There are 16 residues in the CDR3. V gave up 0 bases and J gave up 3 bases, with 15 bases separating them. The V gene's germline CDR1 is LGHNA and CDR2 YSLEER. CDR3 protein: CASSQDGFQGRYEQYF. For the CDR3, the DNA is TGCGCCAGCAGCCAAGATGGGTTCCAGGGGCGCTACGAGCAGTACTTC.

The chain employs TRBV27 and TRBJ1-4; tentatively, D is TRBD1 (5 bases). Germline V CDR1 and CDR2: MNHEY, SMNVEV (reference sequence). The CDR3 contains 17 residues. V lost 5 bases to trimming and J lost 9 bases, with 25 bases between them. The CDR3 protein is CASSPGGITVPGKKLFF. Here the CDR3 DNA reads TGTGCCAGCAGTCCCGGGGGGATAACCGTCCCGGGAAAAAAACTGTTTTTT.

The chain combines TRBV14 with TRBJ2-1; no firm D call. Trimming stripped 4 bases from V and 5 bases from J, with 12 bases between. The germline V gene has CDR1 SGHDN and CDR2 FVKESK. This CDR3 spans 14 amino acids. The CDR3 here is CASSPSEAHNEQFF. CDR3 coding DNA: TGTGCCAGCAGCCCCTCCGAGGCCCACAATGAGCAGTTCTTC. Drawing the rest from reference TRBV14 and TRBJ2-1, the complete variable domain is EAGVTQFPSHSVIEKGQTVTLRCDPISGHDNLYWYRRVMGKEIKFLLHFVKESKQDESGMPNNRFLAERTGGTYSTLKVQPAELEDSGVYFCASSPSEAHNEQFFGPGTRLTVL.

The chain combines TRBV4-3 with TRBJ2-1; D is possibly TRBD1 (6 bases). Trimming pared 4 bases from V and 5 bases from J, leaving 21 bases between. Germline values: CDR1 LGHNA, CDR2 YSLEER. The CDR3 consists of 17 residues. Written as DNA, the CDR3 is TGCGCCAGCAGCCCAATAGTCATAGGACAGTACAACAATGAGCAGTTCTTC. Amino acid sequence: CASSPIVIGQYNNEQFF.

This chain connects TRBV5-1 to TRBJ2-3; the D is unclear. The germline gives CDR1 SGHRS, CDR2 YFSETQ. The CDR3 is 13 amino acids. The V end was cut by 0 bases, the J end by 2 bases, with 4 bases between. Written as DNA, the CDR3 is TGCGCCAGCAGCTTGGACTTCACAGATACGCAGTATTTT. Translation: CASSLDFTDTQYF.

J is TRBJ2-5 and V is TRBV7-2, with 8 bases lining up with TRBD2. Germline V gene sequence: CDR1 SGHTA, CDR2 FQGNSA. The ends lost 3 bases at V and 5 bases at J; junction bases unmatched: 14. This CDR3 comprises 17 residues. As DNA, the CDR3 is TGTGCCAGCAGCTTCCCCAGACTAGCGCAGCAGGGGGAGACCCAGTACTTC. It translates to CASSFPRLAQQGETQYF. The variable domain in full, completed from reference TRBV7-2 and TRBJ2-5, reads GAGVSQSPSNKVTEKGKDVELRCDPISGHTALYWYRQSLGQGLEFLIYFQGNSAPDKSGLPSDRFSAERTGGSVSTLTIQRTQQEDSAVYLCASSFPRLAQQGETQYFGPGTRLLVL.

This chain's CDR3 is CASSSATNEKLFF. The DNA for the CDR3 is TGTGCCAGCAGCTCAGCAACTAATGAAAAACTGTTTTTT. The chain joins TRBV5-4 to TRBJ1-4; D is unclear. This CDR3 region has 13 residues. The V end lost 3 bases, the J end lost 0 bases, and 3 bases lay between the germline ends. Germline V gene lookup returns CDR1 SGHNT and CDR2 YYREEE (reference sequence).

The chain joins TRBV30 to TRBJ2-7; the match to TRBD2 covers 7 bases. The J segment lost 5 bases and the V segment lost 0 bases, leaving 13 bases of the junction unmatched. Looked up from germline, CDR1 is GTSNPN and CDR2 is SVGIG (reference sequence). The CDR3 has 16 amino acids. This CDR3 is CAWSVLDPAGEDEQYF. CDR3 coding DNA: TGTGCCTGGAGTGTACTTGATCCGGCGGGAGAAGACGAGCAGTACTTC.

The rearrangement links TRBV4-3 to TRBJ2-5, with 9 bases matching TRBD2. The CDR3 runs 17 residues. The germline gives CDR1 LGHNA, CDR2 YSLEER. V trimming: 0 bases; J trimming: 1 base; junction bases outside the gene matches: 6. CDR3 coding DNA: TGCGCCAGCAGCCAAGATCGGATAGCGGGGGCCCAAGAGACCCAGTACTTC. Translation: CASSQDRIAGAQETQYF.

This chain connects TRBV29-1 to TRBJ2-7; 7 bases align to TRBD2. Germline values: CDR1 SQVTM, CDR2 ANQGSEA. Trimming removed 7 bases from V and 0 bases from J; junction bases left unmatched: 12. CDR3 length: 15 amino acids. CDR3 DNA: TGCAGCGGAGGGACCGGGAGGCGGGGCTCCTACGAGCAGTACTTC. It codes for CSGGTGRRGSYEQYF.

The genes are TRBV5-4 and TRBJ1-2; 7 positions agree with TRBD1. This CDR3 region has 16 residues. The V and J ends lost 4 bases and 8 bases, in that order; junction bases with no gene match: 17. Germline CDR1 and CDR2: SGHNT and YYREEE (reference sequence). Written as DNA, the CDR3 is TGTGCCAGCAGCCCTGTTGTGTACAGGGGAGAAGGGGGCTACACCTTC. It yields the protein CASSPVVYRGEGGYTF.

Of note for this clone: Its ends do not fully match the called genes, so a read error is possible. The chain employs TRBV10-1 and TRBJ2-7; D unresolved. This CDR3 spans 14 amino acids. Germline V lookup: CDR1 WNHNN, CDR2 SYGVQD (reference sequence). The CDR3 spells CASNEPRSIYEQYF. Here the CDR3 DNA reads TGCGCCAGCAATGAGCCTAGGTCTATCTACGAGCAGTACTTC.

Here the CDR3 reads CASSSQGRDYEQYF. The CDR3 nucleotides are TGTGCCAGCAGCTCCCAGGGGAGGGACTACGAGCAGTACTTC. V gene TRBV11-2 combines with J gene TRBJ2-7; D is possibly TRBD2 (7 bases). CDR1 is SGHAT, CDR2 FQNNGV, per germline. The CDR3 is 14 amino acids. Trimming took off 4 bases at V and 3 bases at J, with 13 bases between the two ends. The entire variable domain, with the rest obtained from reference TRBV11-2 and TRBJ2-7, is as follows: EAGVAQSPRYKIIEKRQSVAFWCNPISGHATLYWYQQILGQGPKLLIQFQNNGVVDDSQLPKDRFSAERLKGVDSTLKIQPAKLEDSAVYLCASSSQGRDYEQYFGPGTRLTVT.

The rearrangement joins TRBV6-4 to TRBJ1-5; D is unresolved. V was clipped by 2 bases and J by 6 bases, with 8 bases between them. The CDR3 length is 13 residues. The germline V gene encodes CDR1 MRHNA and CDR2 SNTAGT. CDR3 protein: CASSDEEGQPQHF. Written as DNA, the CDR3 is TGTGCCAGCAGTGACGAGGAGGGTCAGCCCCAGCATTTT.

The J gene is TRBJ2-7, the V gene TRBV11-2; 9 positions agree with TRBD1. Germline trimming cut 0 bases from V and 12 bases from J; bases unmatched to any gene: 9. Germline CDR1 is SGHAT and CDR2 is FQNNGV. The CDR3 extends over 14 amino acids. Written as DNA, the CDR3 is TGTGCCAGCAGCTTAGATGCCTCCCCGGGACAGGGGTACTTC. This encodes CASSLDASPGQGYF.

The chain links TRBV5-4 to TRBJ2-1; the match to TRBD2 covers 11 bases. This CDR3 has 14 residues. V gave up 3 bases and J gave up 7 bases; unmatched junction bases: 3. The germline V gene encodes CDR1 SGHNT and CDR2 YYREEE (reference sequence). This CDR3 is CASSWGLAENEQFF. CDR3 in DNA: TGTGCCAGCAGCTGGGGACTAGCGGAGAATGAGCAGTTCTTC.

The chain joins TRBV7-9 to TRBJ1-3, with 10 bases aligning to TRBD1. V lost 5 bases, J lost 0 bases, and 4 bases stayed unmatched. The germline V gene encodes CDR1 SEHNR and CDR2 FQNEAQ (reference sequence). This CDR3 has 16 amino acids. For the CDR3, the DNA is TGTGCCAGCAGCCACAGGGACAGGGGCTCTGGAAACACCATATATTTT. Its protein product is CASSHRDRGSGNTIYF. Combining the CDR3 with reference TRBV7-9 and TRBJ1-3 gives the whole variable domain DTGVSQNPRHKITKRGQNVTFRCDPISEHNRLYWYRQTLGQGPEFLTYFQNEAQLEKSRLLSDRFSAERPKGSFSTLEIQRTEQGDSAMYLCASSHRDRGSGNTIYFGEGSWLTVV.

This clone has a handful of counts. The CDR3 region has the DNA TGTGCCAGTAGTCCGGACCCAGGGGACAGAAACACCATATATTTT. Amino acids: CASSPDPGDRNTIYF. This chain connects TRBV19 to TRBJ1-3, with D tentatively TRBD1 (6 bases). Trimming shortened V by 5 bases and J by 5 bases, and 16 bases separated the two germline ends. Germline CDR1 reads LNHDA; CDR2 reads SQIVND (reference sequence). The length of the CDR3 is 15 residues. Full variable domain (remainder filled in from reference TRBV19 and TRBJ1-3): DGGITQSPKYLFRKEGQNVTLSCEQNLNHDAMYWYRQDPGQGLRLIYYSQIVNDFQKGDIAEGYSVSREKKESFPLTVTSAQKNPTAFYLCASSPDPGDRNTIYFGEGSWLTVV.

The V and J genes are TRBV30 and TRBJ2-7; 7 bases fit TRBD2. V dropped 2 bases and J dropped 4; count of bases not matched to a gene: 32. CDR3 length: 22 residues. Germline V gene data show CDR1 as GTSNPN and CDR2 as SVGIG (reference sequence). The CDR3 region has the DNA TGTGCCTGGAGTTTCGGTGACGGACCTGTTCCGACGGGGGGAGGGCATGTGTACGAGCAGTACTTC. Protein product: CAWSFGDGPVPTGGGHVYEQYF. The variable domain in full, with the rest retrieved from reference TRBV30 and TRBJ2-7, is SQTIHQWPATLVQPVGSPLSLECTVEGTSNPNLYWYRQAAGRGLQLLFYSVGIGQISSEVPQNLSASRPQDRQFILSSKKLLLSDSGFYLCAWSFGDGPVPTGGGHVYEQYFGPGTRLTVT.

A few counts support this clone. The rearrangement uses TRBV19 and TRBJ2-1; 7 bases are shared with TRBD1. Unmatched junction bases numbered 16, after V lost 6 bases and J lost 5 bases. The V gene's germline CDR1 is LNHDA and CDR2 SQIVND (reference sequence). The CDR3 extends over 17 amino acids. The CDR3 reads CASRSKPETGMHNEQFF. CDR3 DNA sequence: TGTGCCAGTAGATCCAAGCCCGAGACAGGGATGCACAATGAGCAGTTCTTC.

The J gene is TRBJ1-1, the V gene TRBV7-9; D may be TRBD1 (5 bases). V lost 4 bases and J lost 0, with 15 bases in between. CDR1 is SEHNR and CDR2 is FQNEAQ in the germline V gene (reference sequence). This CDR3 spans 16 amino acids. CDR3 loop: CASSSDRVPLNTEAFF. The CDR3 nucleotides are TGTGCCAGCAGCTCCGACAGAGTCCCATTGAACACTGAAGCTTTCTTT.